This TCR beta chain derives from a study of Graves' ophthalmopathy and Graves' hyperthyroidism. The CDR3 extends over 11 amino acids. CDR1 and CDR2 from the germline V gene are MDHEN and SYDVKM. Trimming left V 6 bases short and J 12 bases short, with 14 bases between. TCR beta CDR3 amplification used RNA transcripts. In the first round, RT-PCR was carried out with HTBI primers, and a multiplex PCR formed the second round. TCRdb re-called the multiplex PCR reads through MiXCR, storing one row per CDR3 protein. Among roughly 420,000 distinct CDR3 sequences, around 20% were seen once, and the ten largest hold 3%.

The sample consisted of peripheral blood. The V and J genes are TRBV28 and TRBJ1-1; possible D gene TRBD1, 5 bases. This receptor was obtained from a woman younger than 35 with stable Graves' hyperthyroidism. In DNA, the CDR3 is TGTGCCAGCAGCCGCGGGACTTTGTCTTTCTTT. It translates to CASSRGTLSFF. Full variable domain (outside the CDR3, taken from reference TRBV28 and TRBJ1-1): DVKVTQSSRYLVKRTGEKVFLECVQDMDHENMFWYRQDPGLGLRLIYFSYDVKMKEKGDIPEGYSVSREKKERFSLILESASTNQTSMYLCASSRGTLSFFGQGTRLTVV.